The 2 T cell receptor beta chains below all came from one sample that was sequenced in a study of cytomegalovirus exposure and HLA in healthy donors. With 60 Vbeta and 13 Jbeta primers, the PCR was carried out. Clones were sequenced by immunoSEQ multiplex PCR, and TCRdb holds only the in-frame ones, with some missing. This table has some 150,000 clones, approximately 85% appearing once. The material sequenced was PBMCs. The receptor source for this set is a woman in her forties or fifties in good health and CMV-seropositive.

The chain joins TRBV5-4 to TRBJ2-5, with 7 bases that match TRBD1. Per germline, CDR1 SGHNT and CDR2 YYREEE (reference sequence). The V and J ends lost 2 bases and 5 bases, in that order; junction bases with no gene match: 6. The length of the CDR3 is 14 residues. The CDR3 DNA sequence: TGTGCCAGCAGCTTCGAAGGGGGCAGGGAGACCCAGTACTTC. This encodes CASSFEGGRETQYF.

This chain uses TRBV5-1 with TRBJ1-2; D may be TRBD1 (5 bases). The V end lost 3 bases, the J end lost 6 bases, and 12 bases lay between the germline ends. This CDR3 is 13 amino acids long. Germline V gene sequence: CDR1 SGHRS, CDR2 YFSETQ. This CDR3 is CASSSQGTDGYTF. The CDR3 DNA follows: TGCGCCAGCAGCTCCCAGGGTACCGATGGCTACACCTTC.